This T cell receptor (beta chain) was identified in a study of cytomegalovirus exposure and HLA in healthy donors. Notes on the study in general: In a later analysis, a missense DCLRE1C variant was linked to TCR beta V- and J-gene trimming.

Use of 60 Vbeta and 13 Jbeta primers characterized the PCR. Libraries were prepared by immunoSEQ multiplex PCR; TCRdb keeps only in-frame clonotypes and omits some of them. The sample carries roughly 110,000 clones, about 80% recorded once. As concerns this clone: What it binds is not known.

Sequenced input: PBMCs. This sequence was found in a woman aged 18-29 years in good health and CMV-seropositive.

DNA of the CDR3: TGTGCCAGCAGTGAACTAGGAGGAGGAAATGAAAAACTGTTTTTT. It translates to CASSELGGGNEKLFF. The J gene is TRBJ1-4, the V gene TRBV25-1, with D unclear. Deletions cut 2 bases from V and 5 bases from J, with 12 bases between. The CDR3 is made up of 15 amino acids. Germline assignment: CDR1 MGHDK and CDR2 SYGVNS.